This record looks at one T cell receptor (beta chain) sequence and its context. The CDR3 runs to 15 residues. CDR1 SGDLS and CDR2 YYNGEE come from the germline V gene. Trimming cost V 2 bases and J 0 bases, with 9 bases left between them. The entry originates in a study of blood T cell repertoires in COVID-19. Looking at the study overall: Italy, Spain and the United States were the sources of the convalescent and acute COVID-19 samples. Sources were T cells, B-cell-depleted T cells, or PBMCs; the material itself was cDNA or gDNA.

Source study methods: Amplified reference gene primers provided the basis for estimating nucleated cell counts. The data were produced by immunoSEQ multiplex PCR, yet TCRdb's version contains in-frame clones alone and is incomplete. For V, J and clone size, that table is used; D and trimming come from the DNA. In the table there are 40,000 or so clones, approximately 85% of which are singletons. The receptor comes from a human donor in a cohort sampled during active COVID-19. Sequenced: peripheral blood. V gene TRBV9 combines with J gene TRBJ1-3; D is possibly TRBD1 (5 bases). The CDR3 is CASSVHQGSGNTIYF. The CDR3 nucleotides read TGTGCCAGCAGCGTGCATCAGGGCTCTGGAAACACCATATATTTT.